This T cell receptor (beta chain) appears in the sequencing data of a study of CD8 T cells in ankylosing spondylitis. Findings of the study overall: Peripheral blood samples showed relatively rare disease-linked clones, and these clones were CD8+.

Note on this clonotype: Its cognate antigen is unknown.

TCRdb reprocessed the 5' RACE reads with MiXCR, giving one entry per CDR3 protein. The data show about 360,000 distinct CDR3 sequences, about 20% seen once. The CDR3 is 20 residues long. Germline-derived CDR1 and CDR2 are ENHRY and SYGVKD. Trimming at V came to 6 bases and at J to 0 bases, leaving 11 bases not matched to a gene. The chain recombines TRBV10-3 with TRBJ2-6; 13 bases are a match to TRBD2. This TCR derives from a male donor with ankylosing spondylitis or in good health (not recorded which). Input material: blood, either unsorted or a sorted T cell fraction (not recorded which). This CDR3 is CAISGLAGVESASGANVLTF. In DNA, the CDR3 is TGTGCCATCAGCGGACTAGCGGGGGTAGAGTCCGCCTCTGGGGCCAACGTCCTGACTTTC.